This T cell receptor (beta chain) was profiled in a study of cytomegalovirus exposure and HLA in healthy donors. Points from the study as a whole: In a later analysis, an Asian-associated ancestry cluster reportedly showed fewer N-insertions than the approximately 700-donor mean.

PCR primers comprised 60 Vbeta and 13 Jbeta primers. The table came from immunoSEQ multiplex PCR; TCRdb's copy has only in-frame clones and leaves some out. The data contain 110,000 or so clones, around 73% of them singletons. The CDR3 has 15 amino acids. Germline V CDR1 and CDR2: SGHRS, YFSETQ. The V gene lost 0 bases and the J gene lost 4 bases, with 10 bases spanning the gap. Comment on this clone: As yet, its antigen is unknown.

This receptor was taken from a woman younger than 45 in good health and CMV-seropositive. The sequenced sample consisted of PBMCs. The chain joins TRBV5-1 to TRBJ2-2; D unresolved. The CDR3 protein is CASSLGHGPTGELFF. CDR3 DNA: TGCGCCAGCAGCTTGGGGCATGGGCCCACCGGGGAGCTGTTTTTT.